This TCR beta chain was obtained from a study of beta chain features in type 1 diabetes. Points from the study as a whole: Patients with Type 1 diabetes showed moderately but significantly shorter TCRB CDR3s in all four CD4+ subsets.

Germline loops: CDR1 SGHVS, CDR2 FQNEAQ. V lost 2 bases, J lost 6 bases, and 4 bases stayed unmatched. CDR3 length: 14 residues. Regarding this clone: Its target is unknown.

Each sorted fraction was over 95% pure. Expressed TCRB transcripts were sequenced, since all the RNA that had been isolated was reverse transcribed. For naive, central memory and regulatory T cell samples, reads averaged around 3.6 million. Here immunoSEQ multiplex PCR was the method, and the copy in TCRdb shows in-frame clones only, minus some. In the table there are a few hundred thousand clones, 30% of which are singletons. The source material was naive CD4+ T cells from blood. The J gene is TRBJ2-1, the V gene TRBV7-8, with TRBD2 identical over 7 bases. The origin of this receptor is a man between 18 and 35 years old in good health. CDR3 sequence (DNA): TGTGCCAGCAGCTTAACTAGACTAGCCAATGAGCAGTTCTTC. Residues: CASSLTRLANEQFF.